Listed below are T cell receptor beta chains from one sample, sequenced in a study of OX40 agonist ivuxolimab in advanced cancers. Here immunoSEQ multiplex PCR was the method, and the copy in TCRdb shows in-frame clones only, minus some. The sample lists around 98,000 clones, roughly 85% occurring once. The sample was CD4+ or CD8+ T cells sorted from blood, taken in a trial of the OX40 agonist ivuxolimab. Source of these receptors: an adult with an advanced solid tumor such as melanoma, head and neck, liver or kidney cancer. The CDR3 runs from the conserved cysteine through the conserved F or W. D genes are given only for firm matches. Size is omitted from some rows. Given values are once, few, many or a class for expanded clones.

J gene	clone size	D gene	V gene	CDR3 DNA	CDR3 protein
TRBJ1-2	NA	NA	TRBV11-2	TGTGCCAGCAGCTTAGATGGGGCACGGAAATCTGGCTACACCTTC	CASSLDGARKSGYTF
TRBJ1-2	NA	NA	TRBV19	TGTGCCAGCTCCACCGGGACAAATTGGGGTGGCTACACCTTC	CASSTGTNWGGYTF
TRBJ2-1	NA	NA	TRBV11-3	TGTGCCAGCAGCCTAGGGGGGGGCTCTGCCAATGAGCAGTTCTTC	CASSLGGGSANEQFF
TRBJ2-2	once	NA	TRBV4-2	TGTGCCAGCAGCCAAGGTCTAGTCACCGGGGAGCTGTTTTTT	CASSQGLVTGELFF
TRBJ2-7	NA	NA	TRBV7-9	TGTGCCAGCAGCTCGATTAACTACGAGCAGTACTTC	CASSSINYEQYF
TRBJ2-1	NA	NA	TRBV2	TGTGCCAGCAGTGAGGAGTACCTGAATGAGCAGTTCTTC	CASSEEYLNEQFF
TRBJ2-1	once	NA	TRBV29-1	TGCAGCGTTCCTCCTGACAGATCCTACAATGAGCAGTTCTTC	CSVPPDRSYNEQFF
TRBJ1-1	NA	TRBD1	TRBV19	TGTGCCAGTACCACCGCGGACAGGGCGAACACTGAAGCTTTCTTT	CASTTADRANTEAFF
TRBJ1-1	few	NA	TRBV15	TGTGCCACCAGCAGAGGGGACCTGAACACTGAAGCTTTCTTT	CATSRGDLNTEAFF
TRBJ2-7	NA	NA	TRBV6-1	TGTGCCAGCAGTGAAGCGACGGGCACAATTCTCTACGAGCAGTACTTC	CASSEATGTILYEQYF
TRBJ2-2	once	NA	TRBV11-3	TGTGCCAGCAGCTTAGCGGCGAACACCGGGGAGCTGTTTTTT	CASSLAANTGELFF
TRBJ2-7	NA	NA	TRBV5-1	TGCGCCAGCAGCACCAAAACAGGGCCGAATTCCCTCTACGAGCAGTACTTC	CASSTKTGPNSLYEQYF
TRBJ1-4	few	TRBD1	TRBV5-6	TGTGCCAGCAGCGACCTCGGGACAGCAACTAATGAAAAACTGTTTTTT	CASSDLGTATNEKLFF
TRBJ1-2	NA	NA	TRBV6-1	TGTGCCAGCAGTGACAGAAGCGCAAACTATGGCTACACCTTC	CASSDRSANYGYTF
TRBJ2-7	once	NA	TRBV6-1	TGTGCCAGCAGTAAAACAGGGTACGAGCAGTACTTC	CASSKTGYEQYF
TRBJ1-4	NA	NA	TRBV5-1	TGCGCCAGCAGCTTTACGGGTTTTAATGAAAAACTGTTTTTT	CASSFTGFNEKLFF
TRBJ2-2	NA	TRBD1	TRBV5-1	TGCGCCAGCAGCTTGGGGACAGGGGGCACCGGGGAGCTGTTTTTT	CASSLGTGGTGELFF
TRBJ2-1	once	NA	TRBV5-1	TGCGCCAGCAGCTCGGTGGTCTACAATGAGCAGTTCTTC	CASSSVVYNEQFF
TRBJ1-5	few	NA	TRBV12-5	TGTGCTAGTGGTTTGAGGGAGCCCCAGCATTTT	CASGLREPQHF
TRBJ1-5	NA	NA	TRBV5-6	TGTGCCAGCAGCTTGGGAGGGGGTAATAACCAGCCCCAGCATTTT	CASSLGGGNNQPQHF
TRBJ2-7	NA	NA	TRBV2	TGTGCCAGCAGTGACCGAGCCTCCTACGAGCAGTACTTC	CASSDRASYEQYF
TRBJ1-2	NA	NA	TRBV6-4	TGTGCCAGCAGTGCGGGTTTCGACTATGGCTACACCTTC	CASSAGFDYGYTF
TRBJ2-7	NA	NA	TRBV4-2	TGTGCCAGCAGCCTAACGGGACTAGGGGGCCGCGAGCAGTACTTC	CASSLTGLGGREQYF
TRBJ1-2	NA	NA	TRBV5-6	TGTGCCAGCAGCTTGGCCCAGGCTGGCAACTATGGCTACACCTTC	CASSLAQAGNYGYTF
TRBJ2-2	NA	TRBD1	TRBV5-1	TGCGCCAGCAGCCCCGACAGGGGAGGAACCGGGGAGCTGTTTTTT	CASSPDRGGTGELFF
TRBJ2-1	NA	NA	TRBV7-8	TGTGCCAGCAGCTTACTGGAGAAACCCTACAATGAGCAGTTCTTC	CASSLLEKPYNEQFF
TRBJ2-7	NA	NA	TRBV2	TGTGCCAGCAGTGGGGGGACGACGACCTACGAGCAGTACTTC	CASSGGTTTYEQYF
TRBJ2-7	few	NA	TRBV7-2	TGTGCCAGCAGCTTAGGGACCGGTCTTTCCTACGAGCAGTACTTC	CASSLGTGLSYEQYF
TRBJ2-2	NA	TRBD1	TRBV4-2	TGTGCCAGCAGCCAAGAAGGACAGGGGTCCGGGGAGCTGTTTTTT	CASSQEGQGSGELFF
TRBJ1-2	once	NA	TRBV29-1	TGCAGCGTTGAAGTACAGGCCCTTTATGGCTACACCTTC	CSVEVQALYGYTF
TRBJ1-4	NA	NA	TRBV15	TGTGCCACCAGCAGATCCGACCCGGAGGAAAAACTGTTTTTT	CATSRSDPEEKLFF
TRBJ2-3	NA	NA	TRBV5-1	TGCGCCAGTATGGGGGTTGATCGGATCAGCACAGATACGCAGTATTTT	CASMGVDRISTDTQYF
TRBJ2-7	NA	NA	TRBV27	TGTGCCAGCAGGAAGGACCACTACGAGCAGTACTTC	CASRKDHYEQYF
TRBJ1-2	NA	NA	TRBV27	TGTGCCAGCAGCCCCCTGGGGGCGGGCTATGGCTACACCTTC	CASSPLGAGYGYTF
TRBJ2-7	NA	TRBD1	TRBV2	TGTGCCAGCAGCCCCGGACAGGGGGTTTACGAGCAGTACTTC	CASSPGQGVYEQYF
TRBJ2-5	once	NA	TRBV2	TGTGCCAGCAGTGAATTCGTCGGGACCCAGTACTTC	CASSEFVGTQYF
TRBJ1-2	NA	NA	TRBV28	TGTGCCCTCCACTCGAACCGGGACGGACCTTCTAACTATGGAGGCTACACCTTC	CALHSNRDGPSNYGGYTF
TRBJ1-2	NA	TRBD1	TRBV27	TGTGCCAGCTGGCAGGGGGCGATGACTAACTATGGCTACACCTTC	CASWQGAMTNYGYTF
TRBJ1-1	NA	NA	TRBV7-7	TGTGCCAACAGCTTGGAACGGACCACTGAAGCTTTCTTT	CANSLERTTEAFF
TRBJ1-1	NA	NA	TRBV7-2	TGTGCCAGCAGCTTGGGCCCACCGGGGTTGAACACTGAAGCTTTCTTT	CASSLGPPGLNTEAFF
TRBJ2-3	NA	NA	TRBV2	TGTGCCAGCAGTGAGGGTACAGATACGCAGTATTTT	CASSEGTDTQYF
TRBJ1-6	NA	NA	TRBV7-2	TGTGCCAGCAGCTTAAGGCGGAATTCACCCCTCCACTTT	CASSLRRNSPLHF
TRBJ2-7	NA	NA	TRBV29-1	TGCAGCGTTGTATACGCATCCTACGAGCAGTACTTC	CSVVYASYEQYF
TRBJ2-6	NA	NA	TRBV5-1	TGCGCCAGCAGCGCCCTGACAGGTATATCTGGGGCCAACGTCCTGACTTTC	CASSALTGISGANVLTF
TRBJ1-5	NA	NA	TRBV15	TGTGCCACCAGCTCCGGACAGTTATTGTCTCAGCCCCAGCATTTT	CATSSGQLLSQPQHF
TRBJ1-2	NA	NA	TRBV7-2	TGTGCCAGCAGCTTGCAGGGATCTGATGGGGGCTACACCTTC	CASSLQGSDGGYTF
TRBJ1-5	NA	NA	TRBV19	TGTGCCAGTAGTATCGCCTGGGGGAATCAGCCCCAGCATTTT	CASSIAWGNQPQHF
TRBJ2-7	NA	TRBD1	TRBV5-4	TGTGCCAGCAGCTCCCCCGGGACAGTCTCCTACGAGCAGTACTTC	CASSSPGTVSYEQYF
TRBJ2-5	NA	NA	TRBV19	TGTGCCAGTAGTATTGGGCCGGTAAAAGAAGAGACCCAGTACTTC	CASSIGPVKEETQYF
TRBJ1-5	NA	TRBD1	TRBV5-1	TGCGCCAGCAGCTTTTCGGGACAGAACGATCAGCCCCAGCATTTT	CASSFSGQNDQPQHF
TRBJ1-2	once	NA	TRBV28	TGTGCCAGCACCCAAACAGCTAACTATGGCTACACCTTC	CASTQTANYGYTF
TRBJ2-4	NA	NA	TRBV28	TGTGCCAGCAGTGGCCTTGGCGGGGCCGCCAAAAACATTCAGTACTTC	CASSGLGGAAKNIQYF
TRBJ1-2	NA	NA	TRBV4-1	TGCGCCAGCAGCCTGGGCGGGGGGACTAACTATGGCTACACCTTC	CASSLGGGTNYGYTF
TRBJ2-5	NA	NA	TRBV5-1	TGCGCCAGCAGCTCGTTGCGGGCAGGTCAGGAGACCCAGTACTTC	CASSSLRAGQETQYF